This TCR beta chain was captured by sequencing in a study of technical replicates of blood from a handful of donors. Libraries were prepared by immunoSEQ multiplex PCR; TCRdb keeps only in-frame clonotypes and omits some of them. Seen here are 75,000 to 95,000 clones, about 94% observed once, and the top ten hold under 0.3%. This CDR3 is built from 10 residues. CDR1 and CDR2 (germline): SNHLY, FYNNEI. Trimming shortened V by 7 bases and J by 10 bases, and 10 bases separated the two germline ends. Sequences were obtained from T cells isolated from PBMCs. This receptor was identified in a human donor in good health. V usage is TRBV2 and J usage is TRBJ1-1; tentative D call: TRBD1 (6 bases). The CDR3: CASMAQGAFF. The CDR3 DNA is TGTGCCAGCATGGCACAGGGAGCTTTCTTT.